Given below is one T cell receptor (beta chain) in context. Its antigen remains unidentified. The PCR employed 60 Vbeta primers together with 13 Jbeta primers. Data came from immunoSEQ multiplex PCR; TCRdb stores just in-frame clones and leaves some out. The table lists about 89,000 clones, over 65% of them singletons. The data belong to a study of cytomegalovirus exposure and HLA in healthy donors. Germline-derived CDR1 and CDR2 are SGHRS and YFSETQ. The CDR3 consists of 15 residues. With V trimmed by 0 bases and J by 8 bases, 6 bases remained unmatched. Notes on the study in general: When a later analysis compared HLA-associated TCR beta chains with equally common others, the HLA-associated chains turned out to be more clonally expanded and to have lower generation probabilities. Sequencing likely generated an artifact that appeared as a cluster of highly shared sequence variants.

The sequenced sample was PBMCs. The J gene is TRBJ2-7, the V gene TRBV5-1, with 12 bases fitting TRBD1. The clonotype originates from a male donor in good health and CMV-seronegative. DNA for the CDR3: TGCGCCAGCAGCTTGGGAGGGGACAGGGGGCGGCAGCAGTACTTC. As protein: CASSLGGDRGRQQYF.